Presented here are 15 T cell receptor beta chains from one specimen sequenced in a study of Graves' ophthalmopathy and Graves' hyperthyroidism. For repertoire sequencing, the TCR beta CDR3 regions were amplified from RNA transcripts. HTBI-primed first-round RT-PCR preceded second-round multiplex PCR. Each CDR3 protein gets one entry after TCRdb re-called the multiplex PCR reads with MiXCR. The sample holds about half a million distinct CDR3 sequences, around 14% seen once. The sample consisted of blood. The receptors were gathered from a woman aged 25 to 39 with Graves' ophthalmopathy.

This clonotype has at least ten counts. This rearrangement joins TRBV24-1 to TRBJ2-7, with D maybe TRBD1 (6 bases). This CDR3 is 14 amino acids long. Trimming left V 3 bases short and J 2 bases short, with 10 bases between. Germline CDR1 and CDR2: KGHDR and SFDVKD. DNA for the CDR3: TGTGCCACCAGTGATCCGGACAGAGCCTACGAGCAGTACTTC. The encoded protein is CATSDPDRAYEQYF.

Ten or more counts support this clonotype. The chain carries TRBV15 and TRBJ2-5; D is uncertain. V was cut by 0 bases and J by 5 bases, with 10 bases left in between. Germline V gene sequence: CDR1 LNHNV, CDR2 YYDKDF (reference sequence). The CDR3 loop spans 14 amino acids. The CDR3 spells CATSREGGWETQYF. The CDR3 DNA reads TGTGCCACCAGCAGAGAGGGTGGTTGGGAGACCCAGTACTTC.

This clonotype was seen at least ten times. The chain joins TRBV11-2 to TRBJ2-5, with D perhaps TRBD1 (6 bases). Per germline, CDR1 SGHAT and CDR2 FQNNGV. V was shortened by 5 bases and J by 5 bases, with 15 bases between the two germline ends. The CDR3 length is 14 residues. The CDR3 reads CASSARRTAETQYF. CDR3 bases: TGTGCCAGCAGCGCCCGAAGGACAGCCGAGACCCAGTACTTC. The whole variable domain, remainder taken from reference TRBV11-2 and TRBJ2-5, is EAGVAQSPRYKIIEKRQSVAFWCNPISGHATLYWYQQILGQGPKLLIQFQNNGVVDDSQLPKDRFSAERLKGVDSTLKIQPAKLEDSAVYLCASSARRTAETQYFGPGTRLLVL.

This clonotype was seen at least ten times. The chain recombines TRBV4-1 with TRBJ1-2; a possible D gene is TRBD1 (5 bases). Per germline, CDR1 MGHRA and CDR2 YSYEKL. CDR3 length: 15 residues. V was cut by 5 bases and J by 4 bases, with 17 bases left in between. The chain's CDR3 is CASSAVGALGYGYTF. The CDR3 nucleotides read TGCGCCAGCAGCGCGGTAGGGGCTCTGGGCTATGGCTACACCTTC.

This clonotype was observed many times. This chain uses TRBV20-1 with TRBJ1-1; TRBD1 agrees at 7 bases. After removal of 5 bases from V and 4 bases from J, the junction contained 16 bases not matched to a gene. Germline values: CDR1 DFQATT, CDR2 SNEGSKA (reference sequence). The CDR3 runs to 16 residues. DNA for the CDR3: TGCAGTGCTGGCCGGGACAGCCCCGATGGGGGCACTGAAGCTTTCTTT. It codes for CSAGRDSPDGGTEAFF.

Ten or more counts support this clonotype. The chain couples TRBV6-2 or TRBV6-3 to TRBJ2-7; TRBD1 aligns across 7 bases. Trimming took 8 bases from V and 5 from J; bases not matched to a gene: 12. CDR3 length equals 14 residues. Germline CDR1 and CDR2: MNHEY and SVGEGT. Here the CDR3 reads CASLFGDSLDEQYF. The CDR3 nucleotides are TGTGCCAGCCTCTTCGGGGACAGCCTGGACGAGCAGTACTTC.

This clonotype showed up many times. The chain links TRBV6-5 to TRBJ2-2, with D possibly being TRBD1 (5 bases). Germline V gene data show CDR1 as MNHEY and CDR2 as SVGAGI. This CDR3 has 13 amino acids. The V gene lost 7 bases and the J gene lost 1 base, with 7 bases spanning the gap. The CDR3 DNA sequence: TGTGCCAGCACCGGACAGAACACCGGGGAGCTGTTTTTT. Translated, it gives CASTGQNTGELFF.

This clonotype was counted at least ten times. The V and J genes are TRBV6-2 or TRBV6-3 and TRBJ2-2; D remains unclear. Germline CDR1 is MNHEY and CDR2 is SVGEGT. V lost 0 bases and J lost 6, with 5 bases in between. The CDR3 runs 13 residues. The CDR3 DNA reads TGTGCCAGCAGTTACTCAGGTCCCGGGGAGCTGTTTTTT. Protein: CASSYSGPGELFF.

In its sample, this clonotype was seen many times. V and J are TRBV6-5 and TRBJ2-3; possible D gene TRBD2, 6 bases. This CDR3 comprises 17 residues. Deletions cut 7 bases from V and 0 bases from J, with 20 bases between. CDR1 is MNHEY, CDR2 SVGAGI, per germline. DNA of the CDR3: TGTGCCAGCACTTGGGCGAGGGGACTCACTAGCACAGATACGCAGTATTTT. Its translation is CASTWARGLTSTDTQYF.

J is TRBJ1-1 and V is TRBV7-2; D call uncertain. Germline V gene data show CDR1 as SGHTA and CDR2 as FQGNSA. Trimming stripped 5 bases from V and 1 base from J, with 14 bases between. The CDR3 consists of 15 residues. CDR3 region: CASSLRSVGNTEAFF. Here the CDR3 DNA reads TGTGCCAGCAGCCTTCGTTCGGTGGGGAACACTGAAGCTTTCTTT.

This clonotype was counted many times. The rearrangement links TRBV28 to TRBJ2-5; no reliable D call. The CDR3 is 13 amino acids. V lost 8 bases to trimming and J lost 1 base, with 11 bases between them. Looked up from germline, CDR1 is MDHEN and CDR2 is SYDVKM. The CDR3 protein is CASVAMRQETQYF. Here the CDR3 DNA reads TGTGCCAGCGTCGCGATGCGCCAAGAGACCCAGTACTTC.

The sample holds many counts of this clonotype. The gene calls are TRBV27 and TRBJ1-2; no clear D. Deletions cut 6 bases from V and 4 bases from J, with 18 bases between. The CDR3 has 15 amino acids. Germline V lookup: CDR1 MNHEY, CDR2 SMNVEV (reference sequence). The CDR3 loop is CASSEKGREAYGYTF. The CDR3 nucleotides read TGTGCCAGCAGCGAAAAAGGGAGGGAGGCCTATGGCTACACCTTC.

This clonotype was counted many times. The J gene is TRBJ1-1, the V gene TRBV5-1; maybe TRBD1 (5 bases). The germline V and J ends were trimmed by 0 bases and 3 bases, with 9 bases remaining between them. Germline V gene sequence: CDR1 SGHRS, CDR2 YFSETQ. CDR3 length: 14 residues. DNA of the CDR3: TGCGCCAGCAGCTTGGTGAGGGGAGACACTGAAGCTTTCTTT. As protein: CASSLVRGDTEAFF.

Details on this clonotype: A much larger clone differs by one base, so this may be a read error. The CDR3 nucleotides read TGCGCCAACAGCTATTGGACAGGGAGCTCCTACGAGCAGTACTTC. It yields the protein CANSYWTGSSYEQYF. The chain has TRBV5-1 and TRBJ2-7; 8 nucleotides agree with TRBD1. Germline V lookup: CDR1 SGHRS, CDR2 YFSETQ. The CDR3 contains 15 residues.

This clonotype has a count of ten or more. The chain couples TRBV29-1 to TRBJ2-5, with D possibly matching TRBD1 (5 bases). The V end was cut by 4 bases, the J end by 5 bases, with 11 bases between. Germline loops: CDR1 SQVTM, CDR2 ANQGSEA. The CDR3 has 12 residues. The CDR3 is CSVGQGRETQYF. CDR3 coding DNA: TGCAGCGTTGGGCAGGGAAGGGAGACCCAGTACTTC.